A selection of T cell receptor beta chains follows, all from one sample in a study of long-term antiretroviral therapy in people with HIV. Produced via immunoSEQ multiplex PCR; TCRdb's table is partial and in-frame only. The sample has under 50,000 clones, more than 70% seen once. Sequenced here: unsorted PBMCs, sampled 3.1 years after starting antiretroviral therapy. These TCRs come from a woman in her forties or fifties with HIV. CDR3s include the opening cysteine and the closing phenylalanine or tryptophan. The order of the fields is J gene, V gene, CDR3 protein.

TRBJ2-5 TRBV6-6 CASSYSGETQYF
TRBJ2-7 TRBV14 CASSPLTGTYEQYF
TRBJ2-3 TRBV6-1 CASRAGLALTDTQYF
TRBJ1-6 TRBV5-4 CASTKNGGINSPLHF
TRBJ1-6 TRBV29-1 CSVGGKDSPLHF
TRBJ1-5 TRBV6-6 CASSYGLYQPQHF
TRBJ2-1 TRBV7-6 CASTGGPSSYNEQFF
TRBJ1-2 TRBV5-4 CASSPRGGRVGYGYTF
TRBJ1-2 TRBV28 CASSPQGPAGYTF
TRBJ2-4 TRBV4-1 CASSQDPGGMKNIQYF
TRBJ1-3 TRBV7-2 CASSSRSGNTIYF
TRBJ2-1 TRBV19 CASSNRPSGGANEQFF
TRBJ2-5 TRBV11-2 CASSLFGRGRGGRETQYF
TRBJ1-2 TRBV30 CAWMKEGFNYGYTF
TRBJ1-5 TRBV29-1 CSVVSQGGQPQHF
TRBJ1-2 TRBV29-1 CSATGDYGYTF
TRBJ1-6 TRBV6-5 CASSFRDGSPLHF
TRBJ2-5 TRBV7-8 CASSLFTSGGQETQYF
TRBJ2-7 TRBV18 CASSSNSATGGGEQYF
TRBJ1-2 TRBV20-1 CSARLGDGYTF
TRBJ1-4 TRBV10-3 CAISDPSDVELFF
TRBJ2-1 TRBV7-7 CASSLSGGAYNEQFF
TRBJ2-3 TRBV25-1 CASSRRGSRTDTQYF
TRBJ1-6 TRBV5-8 CASSWNPGVWSYNSPLHF
TRBJ1-6 TRBV7-6 CASSLAGQDNSPLHF
TRBJ1-2 TRBV7-3 CASSATGGDYGYTF
TRBJ2-7 TRBV5-6 CASSWVAGARSSYEQYF
TRBJ2-3 TRBV7-9 CASTRLAGSADTQYF
TRBJ2-7 TRBV19 CASSMGAGETYEQYF
TRBJ2-1 TRBV5-4 CASSLGGSTGINEQFF
TRBJ1-2 TRBV11-3 CASSYHGANYTF
TRBJ1-1 TRBV6-5 CASSLARGSEAFF
TRBJ1-1 TRBV9 CASSVAQRNTEAFF
TRBJ1-2 TRBV2 CASSADYYGYTF
TRBJ1-6 TRBV13 CASSHVSGPSSYNSPLHF
TRBJ1-1 TRBV10-3 CAISENRNTEAFF
TRBJ2-1 TRBV10-2 CASSGPSSYNEQFF
TRBJ2-3 TRBV7-2 CASSLMGGISTDTQYF
TRBJ1-1 TRBV2 CASKTGVNTEAFF
TRBJ1-6 TRBV5-6 CASSLGTGAASPLHF
TRBJ2-7 TRBV29-1 CSGVAYRGNSYEQYF
TRBJ2-5 TRBV5-1 CASSRTSEETQYF
TRBJ2-3 TRBV6-6 CASTSTGSTDTQYF
TRBJ2-3 TRBV7-9 CASSPAPWTQYF
TRBJ2-7 TRBV9 CASSVAGGAEQYF